This is a list of T cell receptor beta chains from one sample in a study of Ad26.COV2.S vaccination and SARS-CoV-2 variants. Clones were read by immunoSEQ multiplex PCR, and TCRdb kept only the in-frame ones, dropping some. This table holds about 350,000 clones, around 90% found once. This specimen was peripheral blood, taken in a trial of Ad26.COV2.S vaccine versus placebo. These receptors originate from a person aged 18-65 years who received the Ad26.COV2.S COVID-19 vaccine or a placebo. CDR3s include the opening cysteine and the closing phenylalanine or tryptophan. The D gene is left open where the match is weak. Part of the rows lack a size; the others show once, few, many or a class for expanded clones.

V gene	D gene	clone size	J gene	CDR3 DNA	CDR3 protein
TRBV5-1	NA	NA	TRBJ2-2	TGCGCCAGCAGCTTAAGAGGGCTATCTCCCGGGGAGCTGTTTTTT	CASSLRGLSPGELFF
TRBV12-3/TRBV12-4	NA	NA	TRBJ1-4	TGTGCCAGCAGCCAATCGGGGGAGGGATACCTGTTTTTT	CASSQSGEGYLFF
TRBV6-5	NA	NA	TRBJ2-7	TGTGCCAGCAGTTACTACGGACAGCAGTACGAGCAGTACTTC	CASSYYGQQYEQYF
TRBV30	NA	few	TRBJ1-6	TGTGCCGCCCCCCGCCAGGGAAATTCACCCCTCCACTTT	CAAPRQGNSPLHF
TRBV9	TRBD1	NA	TRBJ1-1	TGTGCCAGCAGCTCTACCGGGACAGTGAACACTGAAGCTTTCTTT	CASSSTGTVNTEAFF
TRBV6-6	NA	NA	TRBJ2-1	TGTGCCAGCAGTCCCATTTCAGCGGGTCGCTCCTACAATGAGCAGTTCTTC	CASSPISAGRSYNEQFF
TRBV28	NA	NA	TRBJ1-5	TGTGCCAGCAGTTTTACGTTCGATTTGGGGGGCGCCGGCAATCAGCCCCAGCATTTT	CASSFTFDLGGAGNQPQHF
TRBV2	NA	NA	TRBJ1-3	TGTGCCAGCATTAGGTTCGAAAACACCATATATTTT	CASIRFENTIYF
TRBV7-9	TRBD2	NA	TRBJ2-3	TGTGCCAGCAGTAGTAGCGGGAGGGTAGGCACAGATACGCAGTATTTT	CASSSSGRVGTDTQYF
TRBV28	TRBD1	NA	TRBJ1-6	TGTGCCAGCAGTTGGGACAGCTCCTATAATTCACCCCTCCACTTT	CASSWDSSYNSPLHF
TRBV12-3/TRBV12-4	NA	NA	TRBJ2-6	TGTGCCAGCAGTTTAACTGGGGCCAACGTCCTGACTTTC	CASSLTGANVLTF
TRBV7-8	NA	NA	TRBJ2-7	TGTGCCAGCAGCTTAGCGCTGGGGGAGTACCTCTACGAGCAGTACTTC	CASSLALGEYLYEQYF
TRBV27	NA	NA	TRBJ1-1	TGTGCCAGCAGTCTCCGACCGAACACTGAAGCTTTCTTT	CASSLRPNTEAFF
TRBV9	TRBD1	NA	TRBJ1-3	TGTGCCAGCAGCGTAGAGGGACAGCGAATATCTGGAAACACCATATATTTT	CASSVEGQRISGNTIYF
TRBV28	NA	NA	TRBJ1-1	TGTGCCAGCAAAATCGAAGTCGGGGGCACTGAAGCTTTCTTT	CASKIEVGGTEAFF
TRBV6-5	TRBD2	NA	TRBJ2-1	TGTGCCAGCAGTAAGGGACTAGCCTACAATGAGCAGTTCTTC	CASSKGLAYNEQFF
TRBV5-1	NA	NA	TRBJ1-1	TGCGCCAGCAGCTTGGACGGGGGATGGGATGAAGCTTTCTTT	CASSLDGGWDEAFF
TRBV6-5	NA	NA	TRBJ1-4	TGTGCCAGCAGTTACGGGGGAGGCAATGAAAAACTGTTTTTT	CASSYGGGNEKLFF
TRBV14	NA	NA	TRBJ1-1	TGTGCCAGCAGCCAAGATCTCGGCCCGGACACTGAAGCTTTCTTT	CASSQDLGPDTEAFF
TRBV9	NA	NA	TRBJ1-1	TGTGCCAGCAGCCCGGGCGCCCCCGGTTTAGAAGCTTTCTTT	CASSPGAPGLEAFF
TRBV4-3	TRBD1	NA	TRBJ2-5	TGCGCCAGCAGCCAGGGACAGGGTGTAGAGACCCAGTACTTC	CASSQGQGVETQYF
TRBV6-5	NA	NA	TRBJ2-1	TGTGCCAGCAGTTACCCCCGTGGTAGTAGCTATGAGCAGTTCTTC	CASSYPRGSSYEQFF
TRBV3-1/TRBV3-2	NA	NA	TRBJ2-5	TGTGCCAGCAGCCCCGCCGGGTTGACCCAGTACTTC	CASSPAGLTQYF
TRBV19	TRBD1	NA	TRBJ1-5	TGTGCCAGTACCCTCGGGACAGGGGCCGTTCATCAGCCCCAGCATTTT	CASTLGTGAVHQPQHF
TRBV7-2	NA	NA	TRBJ2-4	TGTGCCAGCAGCTTAGGACCGGGAGCCAAAAACATTCAGTACTTC	CASSLGPGAKNIQYF
TRBV10-3	NA	NA	TRBJ2-3	TGTGCCATCAGTGAGTTTCTGATGGGACAGGGGGCCAGGACTAGCGGGAGAGTTGGAGATACGCAGTATTTT	CAISEFLMGQGARTSGRVGDTQYF
TRBV6-5	NA	NA	TRBJ1-1	TGTGCCAGCTCGGCGGCTCAGAACACTGAAGCTTTCTTT	CASSAAQNTEAFF
TRBV30	NA	NA	TRBJ1-6	TGTGCCTGGAAATACCGGGCCCCTTCTGGAAATTCACCCCTCCACTTT	CAWKYRAPSGNSPLHF
TRBV10-3	NA	NA	TRBJ2-5	TGTGCCATCAGTGAAACTACAAGTACTGGGACCCAGTACTTC	CAISETTSTGTQYF
TRBV10-3	NA	NA	TRBJ2-1	TGTGCCATCAGTGTCCGAGATCGCTCCTACAATGAGCAGTTCTTC	CAISVRDRSYNEQFF
TRBV3-1/TRBV3-2	NA	NA	TRBJ1-6	TGTGCCAGCAGCCGCTTAACGGGCACTAACAATTCACCCCTCCACTTT	CASSRLTGTNNSPLHF
TRBV7-2	NA	NA	TRBJ1-1	TGTGCCAGCAGCTTAGTCATATCTGGGGGTGAAGCTTTCTTT	CASSLVISGGEAFF
TRBV4-1	NA	NA	TRBJ1-5	TGCGCCAGCAGCCAAGGGAAGCTTCCGCCCCAGCATTTT	CASSQGKLPPQHF
TRBV9	NA	NA	TRBJ2-5	TGTGCCAGCAGCGTAGCGGGGAACAGGGTGGAGACCCAGTACTTC	CASSVAGNRVETQYF
TRBV5-8	NA	NA	TRBJ1-5	TGTGCCAGCAGCCCAAAAGGGGAGGGTGATGGTCAGCCCCAGCATTTT	CASSPKGEGDGQPQHF
TRBV19	NA	NA	TRBJ1-3	TGTGCCAGTAGCCGTACAGGGAATGGAAACACCATATATTTT	CASSRTGNGNTIYF
TRBV20-1	NA	NA	TRBJ2-1	TGCAGTGCTAGTGGCCGCCGGAATGAGCAGTTCTTC	CSASGRRNEQFF
TRBV6-5	NA	NA	TRBJ1-6	TGTGCCAGCCTGGAGAGTGGAAATTCACCCCTCCACTTT	CASLESGNSPLHF
TRBV2	TRBD1	NA	TRBJ2-4	TGTGCCAGCGGAGGGGACAGGGAAGCCAAAAACATTCAGTACTTC	CASGGDREAKNIQYF
TRBV9	NA	NA	TRBJ1-2	TGTGCCAGCAGCGAGGGACGGTTAGTCTATGGCTACACCTTC	CASSEGRLVYGYTF
TRBV7-3	TRBD2	NA	TRBJ2-5	TGTGCCAGCGGACCGGGGGGCCAAGAGACCCAGTACTTC	CASGPGGQETQYF
TRBV4-2	NA	NA	TRBJ1-3	TGTGCCAGCAGCCAAGATTGGCACAGTCGCACCATATATTTT	CASSQDWHSRTIYF
TRBV7-8	TRBD1	NA	TRBJ1-4	TGTGCCAGCAGCTTAAGGCATGGACAGGGTCCAGAAAAACTGTTTTTT	CASSLRHGQGPEKLFF
TRBV6-4	TRBD1	NA	TRBJ1-2	TGTGCCAGCAGTATAGGACAGGGTGGCAACTATGGCTACACCTTC	CASSIGQGGNYGYTF
TRBV4-1	TRBD1	NA	TRBJ1-4	TGCGCCAGCAGCCAAACCGGACAGGGGGAAAAACTGTTTTTT	CASSQTGQGEKLFF
TRBV19	TRBD1	NA	TRBJ1-5	TGTGCCAGTAGTGGCCGGGACAGTCTCTCGCCCCAGCATTTT	CASSGRDSLSPQHF
TRBV12-5	NA	NA	TRBJ2-5	TGTGCTAGTGGTTTTGGAGGCGAAGAGACCCAGTACTTC	CASGFGGEETQYF
TRBV7-3	NA	NA	TRBJ1-1	TGTGCCAGCAGCTCAGTTAGGGCGACGGGAGCTTTCTTT	CASSSVRATGAFF
TRBV12-3/TRBV12-4	NA	NA	TRBJ2-7	TGTGCCAGCAGTTTTCAGGTCTCCTACGAGCAGTACTTC	CASSFQVSYEQYF
TRBV27	NA	NA	TRBJ1-1	TGTGCCAGCAGTTGGGGCGGGGGCCCCACTGAAGCTTTCTTT	CASSWGGGPTEAFF
TRBV11-1	NA	NA	TRBJ1-4	TGTGCCAGCAGCTTAGGCGATGAAAAACTGTTTTTT	CASSLGDEKLFF
TRBV30	NA	few	TRBJ1-5	TGTGCCTGGAGACGAAAGCCAACCCAGGGGAATCAGCCCCAGCATTTT	CAWRRKPTQGNQPQHF
TRBV5-4	NA	NA	TRBJ2-6	TGTGCCAGCAGCGGGGGCATCTCTGGGGCCAACGTCCTGACTTTC	CASSGGISGANVLTF
TRBV6-5	NA	once	TRBJ1-3	TGTGCCAGCAGTTACGGTCCGGGGACCTCTGGAAACACCATATATTTT	CASSYGPGTSGNTIYF